The 28 T cell receptor beta chains reported below all come from one sample, sequenced in a study of T cells in Graves' hyperthyroidism and ophthalmopathy. Researchers amplified the TCR beta CDR3 regions from RNA transcripts. The primer set for the first-round RT-PCR of the TCR CDR3 was HTBI. TCRdb analysed the multiplex PCR reads with MiXCR anew, one entry per CDR3 protein. The repertoire includes under 400,000 distinct CDR3 sequences, approximately 14% of them detected once, and approximately 11% sits in the top ten. The sample was blood. The receptors originated from a woman aged 55-69 years with Graves' hyperthyroidism.

V gene TRBV9 combines with J gene TRBJ2-6; D might be TRBD1 (7 bases). CDR1 and CDR2 (germline): SGDLS, YYNGEE. The CDR3 runs to 18 residues. Trimming stripped 2 bases from V and 3 bases from J, with 18 bases between. The CDR3 sequence: CASSVGGRGFFGANVLTF. As DNA, the CDR3 is TGTGCCAGCAGCGTGGGGGGCAGGGGGTTTTTTGGGGCCAACGTCCTGACTTTC.

There are many counts of this clonotype. The V call is TRBV7-3, the J call TRBJ1-1, with 9 bases fitting TRBD1. The length of the CDR3 is 15 residues. Germline CDR1 and CDR2: SGHTA and FQGTGA. Trimming removed 4 bases from V and 10 bases from J; junction bases left unmatched: 13. The CDR3 here is CASSSRTGAAGIAFF. The CDR3 coding sequence is TGTGCCAGCAGCTCCAGGACAGGGGCTGCGGGGATAGCTTTCTTT.

This clonotype has just one count. The chain employs TRBV5-4 and TRBJ2-7; D gene unclear. CDR1 is SGHNT and CDR2 is YYREEE in the germline V gene (reference sequence). Trimming left V 4 bases short and J 7 bases short, with 12 bases between. The CDR3 consists of 12 residues. The CDR3 loop is CASSQMAGEQYF. In nucleotides, the CDR3 is TGTGCCAGCAGCCAAATGGCTGGGGAGCAGTACTTC.

With respect to this clonotype: A single base separates this from a much larger clone, so it may be a read error. The V gene is TRBV5-1, the J gene TRBJ2-7; D remains unclear. The J call could be wrong; TRBJ2-1 is a better fit for the DNA end. Per germline, CDR1 SGHRS and CDR2 YFSETQ. The CDR3 spans 14 residues. CDR3 bases: TGCGCCAGCAGCTTGGAGTCTACATACTACGAGCAGTTCTTC. Translation gives CASSLESTYYEQFF.

This clonotype was seen at least ten times. The V call is TRBV7-8, the J call TRBJ2-3, with D hard to call. The CDR3 runs 14 residues. Trimming left V 2 bases short and J 4 bases short, with 10 bases between. The germline V gene has CDR1 SGHVS and CDR2 FQNEAQ. CDR3 sequence reads: CASSLTAGADTQYF. The CDR3 nucleotides read TGTGCCAGCAGCTTAACGGCTGGGGCAGATACGCAGTATTTT. Full variable domain (outside the CDR3, taken from reference TRBV7-8 and TRBJ2-3): GAGVSQSPRYKVAKRGQDVALRCDPISGHVSLFWYQQALGQGPEFLTYFQNEAQLDKSGLPSDRFFAERPEGSVSTLKIQRTQQEDSAVYLCASSLTAGADTQYFGPGTRLTVL.

This clonotype was picked up many times. This chain joins TRBV11-2 and TRBJ2-7; D perhaps matches TRBD2 (5 bases). Germline CDR1 and CDR2: SGHAT and FQNNGV. The CDR3 sequence is 12 residues long. V lost 7 bases to trimming and J lost 2 bases, with 9 bases between them. In DNA form, the CDR3 reads TGTGCCAGCACGAGCGGAACCTACGAGCAGTACTTC. Translation: CASTSGTYEQYF.

This clonotype was seen repeatedly, ten times or more. This rearrangement joins TRBV28 to TRBJ1-3; 7 nucleotides match TRBD1. This CDR3 has 18 residues. With V trimmed by 2 bases and J by 8 bases, 18 bases remained unmatched. Germline lookup yields CDR1 MDHEN and CDR2 SYDVKM. For the CDR3, the DNA is TGTGCCAGCAGTTTAAGGCAGGGGGTCGGTACGGGCTCTGACACCATATATTTT. Its translation: CASSLRQGVGTGSDTIYF.

CDR3 DNA: TGTGCCAGCTCCCGGGGCCGCGAGGAGGAGCAGTTCTTC. It specifies CASSRGREEEQFF. The J gene is TRBJ2-1, the V gene TRBV2; D might be TRBD1 or TRBD2, each matching 5 bases. The CDR3 totals 13 residues. Germline assignment: CDR1 SNHLY and CDR2 FYNNEI. V lost 8 bases and J 10 bases, leaving 18 bases between the germline ends.

This clonotype was detected ten times or more. The genes are TRBV3-1 and TRBJ2-1; 10 nucleotides agree with TRBD1. V dropped 2 bases and J dropped 7; count of bases not matched to a gene: 5. Germline CDR1 LGHDT, CDR2 YNNKEL (reference sequence). CDR3 length: 15 residues. The CDR3 reads CASSQLGTGVNEQFF. The CDR3, as DNA: TGTGCCAGCAGCCAACTAGGGACAGGGGTGAATGAGCAGTTCTTC.

Many counts were recorded for this clonotype. This rearrangement joins TRBV7-3 to TRBJ2-1; 13 bases match TRBD2. The germline gives CDR1 SGHTA, CDR2 FQGTGA. V dropped 5 bases and J dropped 6; count of bases not matched to a gene: 7. The CDR3 runs to 16 residues. CDR3 nucleotide sequence: TGTGCCAGCAGCCCGTCCGGACTAGCGGGAGTCAATGAGCAGTTCTTC. It yields the protein CASSPSGLAGVNEQFF.

This clonotype was seen a handful of times. A read error may explain this, as a much larger clone is one base away. The chain recombines TRBV20-1 with TRBJ2-7, with D maybe TRBD2 (5 bases). The CDR3 spans 13 residues. V dropped 4 bases and J dropped 7 bases, with 17 bases sitting between them. The V gene's germline CDR1 is DFQATT and CDR2 SNEGSKA (reference sequence). This chain's CDR3 is CSATPAGQHEQYF. Written as DNA, the CDR3 is TGCAGTGCTACCCCCGCGGGTCAGCATGAGCAGTACTTC.

The CDR3 sequence is CASSGPGQVQYF. CDR3 sequence (DNA): TGTGCCAGCAGTGGACCTGGACAGGTTCAGTACTTC. The rearrangement joins TRBV25-1 to TRBJ2-5, with 7 bases lining up with TRBD1. Trimming cost V 4 bases and J 11 bases; bases outside gene matches: 7. Germline V CDR1 and CDR2: MGHDK, SYGVNS. The CDR3 has 12 amino acids. The full variable domain, rest sourced from reference TRBV25-1 and TRBJ2-5, is EADIYQTPRYLVIGTGKKITLECSQTMGHDKMYWYQQDPGMELHLIHYSYGVNSTEKGDLSSESTVSRIRTEHFPLTLESARPSHTSQYLCASSGPGQVQYFGPGTRLLVL.

This clonotype occurred many times. This sequence joins TRBV7-8 and TRBJ2-7; 8 bases match TRBD2. The CDR3 totals 15 residues. Trimming removed 3 bases from V and 4 bases from J; junction bases left unmatched: 8. CDR1 SGHVS and CDR2 FQNEAQ come from the germline V gene. CDR3: CASSFTSGRGYEQYF. CDR3 DNA sequence: TGTGCCAGCAGCTTCACCAGCGGGAGAGGATACGAGCAGTACTTC.

Ten or more counts support this clonotype. The chain employs TRBV11-3 and TRBJ2-7; D gene unclear. Germline CDR1 SGHNT, CDR2 YENEEA. The CDR3 covers 13 residues. The germline V and J ends were trimmed by 4 bases and 3 bases, with 10 bases remaining between them. CDR3 loop: CASSSDGNYEQYF. CDR3 sequence (DNA): TGTGCCAGCAGCTCGGACGGAAACTACGAGCAGTACTTC. Full variable domain (rest looked up from reference TRBV11-3 and TRBJ2-7): EAGVVQSPRYKIIEKKQPVAFWCNPISGHNTLYWYLQNLGQGPELLIRYENEEAVDDSQLPKDRFSAERLKGVDSTLKIQPAELGDSAVYLCASSSDGNYEQYFGPGTRLTVT.

V and J are TRBV19 and TRBJ1-4; tentatively, D is TRBD1 (6 bases). Germline CDR1 LNHDA, CDR2 SQIVND (reference sequence). V lost 6 bases and J lost 2, with 22 bases in between. This CDR3 spans 18 amino acids. CDR3 loop: CASSPAAGDLLTNEKLFF. In DNA, the CDR3 is TGTGCCAGTAGCCCCGCAGCAGGGGATTTGTTGACTAATGAAAAACTGTTTTTT.

This clonotype was counted only a few times. The chain links TRBV5-4 to TRBJ2-1, with D possibly matching TRBD2 (6 bases). Trimming removed 1 base at V and 3 bases at J, with 11 bases between. The CDR3 extends over 15 amino acids. Germline CDR1 is SGHNT and CDR2 is YYREEE (reference sequence). Written as DNA, the CDR3 is TGTGCCAGCAGCTTGCTCGGGGGTTACTACAATGAGCAGTTCTTC. Translated, it gives CASSLLGGYYNEQFF.

The rearrangement links TRBV5-4 to TRBJ2-7; perhaps TRBD2 as D (6 bases). This CDR3 contains 14 residues. V was pared by 4 bases and J by 4 bases, with 15 bases between. Germline CDR1 is SGHNT and CDR2 is YYREEE (reference sequence). DNA of the CDR3: TGTGCCAGCAGCCCGGGACTTAGCACATACGAGCAGTACTTC. As protein: CASSPGLSTYEQYF.

This clonotype appeared many times. The gene calls are TRBV12-5 and TRBJ2-1; 9 bases fit TRBD1. The V segment lost 0 bases and the J segment 6 bases; nucleotides outside the gene matches: 3. This CDR3 is built from 15 residues. CDR1 and CDR2 (germline): LGHNT, FRNRAP. The DNA of the CDR3 is TGTGCTAGTGGTTTGGTAGACAGGGGGGGCAATGAGCAGTTCTTC. As protein: CASGLVDRGGNEQFF.

This clonotype was recorded a few times. V is TRBV30 and J is TRBJ2-5; D remains unclear. Germline lookup yields CDR1 GTSNPN and CDR2 SVGIG (reference sequence). The CDR3 extends over 13 amino acids. Trimming stripped 1 base from V and 4 bases from J, with 10 bases between. CDR3 amino acids: CAWSGRHGETQYF. The CDR3 DNA sequence: TGTGCCTGGAGTGGCCGGCACGGAGAGACCCAGTACTTC.

Turning to this clonotype: A clone one base away is much larger, so this may be a read error. The J gene is TRBJ2-7, the V gene TRBV28; no clear D. The germline gives CDR1 MDHEN, CDR2 SYDVKM. CDR3 size: 14 residues. The CDR3 nucleotides are TGTGCCAGCAGTTTAGGTCAGGCGATCTCCGAGCAGTGCTTC. This translates into CASSLGQAISEQCF.

This clonotype has a count of ten or more. V gene TRBV5-1 combines with J gene TRBJ2-2; either TRBD1 or TRBD2 may fit D (5 bases each). CDR1 is SGHRS and CDR2 is YFSETQ in the germline V gene. The germline V and J ends were trimmed by 4 bases and 3 bases, with 13 bases remaining between them. The CDR3 covers 15 residues. The CDR3 region is CASSARGRDTGELFF. CDR3 DNA sequence: TGCGCCAGCAGCGCTCGGGGCAGGGACACCGGGGAGCTGTTTTTT.

The sample holds a few counts of this clonotype. The chain links TRBV4-1 to TRBJ1-2, with D possibly TRBD1 on 5 matching bases. The length of the CDR3 is 15 residues. Looked up from germline, CDR1 is MGHRA and CDR2 is YSYEKL. V lost 1 base, J lost 2 bases, and 11 bases lay in between. CDR3 residues: CASSQGFGQNYGYTF. CDR3 nucleotide sequence: TGCGCCAGCAGCCAAGGGTTCGGACAAAACTATGGCTACACCTTC.

This clonotype showed up many times. V gene TRBV2 combines with J gene TRBJ1-1; 8 bases fit TRBD1. This CDR3 is 15 amino acids long. Germline lookup yields CDR1 SNHLY and CDR2 FYNNEI. V was clipped by 1 base and J by 4 bases; unmatched bases: 5. The CDR3 coding sequence is TGTGCCAGCAGTGAAGGCAGGGGGCGCATCACTGAAGCTTTCTTT. This encodes CASSEGRGRITEAFF.

This clonotype was detected ten times or more. The chain uses TRBV5-1 and TRBJ2-1; TRBD2 agrees at 12 bases. The V gene's germline CDR1 is SGHRS and CDR2 YFSETQ. The CDR3 contains 17 residues. With V trimmed by 9 bases and J by 5 bases, 15 bases remained unmatched. The CDR3 loop is CATRPRLAGERDNEQFF. The CDR3 DNA sequence: TGCGCCACCCGGCCAAGACTAGCGGGAGAGCGGGACAATGAGCAGTTCTTC.

The V and J genes are TRBV12-3 or TRBV12-4 and TRBJ2-1, with D possibly being TRBD1 (5 bases). The CDR3 length is 12 residues. Trimming left V 6 bases short and J 15 bases short, with 18 bases between. The CDR3 DNA follows: TGTGCCAGCAGCCTTCGGTTAGGGGTTCCGTTCTTC. This codes for CASSLRLGVPFF.

In this sample, this clonotype turned up a few times. This chain links TRBV6-6 with TRBJ2-3; D is ambiguous. Germline values: CDR1 MNHNY, CDR2 SVGAGI (reference sequence). V lost 0 bases to trimming and J lost 0 bases, with 13 bases between them. The CDR3 totals 17 residues. CDR3 protein: CASSYSRRHPSTDTQYF. CDR3 sequence (DNA): TGTGCCAGCAGTTACTCCAGGCGTCACCCTAGCACAGATACGCAGTATTTT.

This clonotype was found a few times. This sequence joins TRBV27 and TRBJ2-1, with D uncertain. CDR3 length: 15 residues. Trimming cost V 2 bases and J 3 bases, with 11 bases left between them. Per the germline V gene, CDR1 is MNHEY and CDR2 is SMNVEV (reference sequence). The CDR3 here is CASSLGPPGYNEQFF. CDR3 DNA sequence: TGTGCCAGCAGTTTAGGCCCCCCAGGCTACAATGAGCAGTTCTTC.

This chain uses TRBV28 with TRBJ1-4, with TRBD1 matching over 8 bases. CDR1 is MDHEN and CDR2 is SYDVKM in the germline V gene. The CDR3 contains 13 residues. J was trimmed by 8 bases and V by 10 bases; bases with no gene match: 9. The CDR3 DNA reads as TGTGCCACCCAGGACAGGGTAGTCGAAAAACTGTTTTTT. Translated: CATQDRVVEKLFF.